The present T cell receptor beta chain was sequenced within a study of T cell repertoires in cytomegalovirus infection. Study details: HLA-C-restricted CMV epitopes, recently identified, and well-studied HLA-B-restricted ones were used by the study. In public TCR beta signatures, there were indications of both CMV infection and matching HLA type.

The CDR3 is made up of 16 amino acids. CDR1 and CDR2 from the germline V gene are SGHVS and FQNEAQ. V dropped 4 bases and J dropped 0; count of bases not matched to a gene: 4. This clonotype was detected a few times. Antigen: not known. Overall study findings and caveats: Cumulative public TCR beta family frequency identified CMV carriers with the relevant HLA. Ex vivo responses were dominated by HLA-C-restricted CMV-specific TCR beta clonotypes.

MiXCR, applied by TCRdb to the reads, yields one record per CDR3 protein. Of roughly 160,000 distinct CDR3 sequences in the sample, about 20% are singletons; the top ten hold 25%. J is TRBJ2-4 and V is TRBV7-8, with 9 bases fitting TRBD1. The TCR sequence derives from a human donor in good health (CMV status not recorded). Some clones in this sample may be carry-over from other donors' samples. Sample: CD8+ T cells from cultured PBMCs, taken from culture after CMV antigen stimulation. Here the CDR3 DNA reads TGTGCCAGCAGCTCCGGGACAGGGAAAGCCAAAAACATTCAGTACTTC. Translation gives CASSSGTGKAKNIQYF.